This TCR beta chain derives from a study of blood T cell repertoires in COVID-19 (dated by TCRdb to the early 2020s). For the study in its entirety: Samples from collaborators originated in the United States, Italy and Spain and spanned both the acute and convalescent phases of COVID-19. The repertoires were released in a freely available public database intended as a resource for research on the immune response to SARS-CoV-2. HLA class I and class II types, where available, came from metadata supplied by the sample provider rather than from assay-based typing. The material from the prospective study consisted of cDNA or gDNA derived from T cells, B-cell-depleted T cells, or PBMCs. Deeply sampled blood TCRbeta repertoires from subjects exposed to, actively infected with, or recovered from COVID-19 were included in the dataset. The samples were drawn from two sources: the first 160 participants of the ongoing ImmuneRACE study, and 950 to 1,500 subjects contributed by 6 global collaborators. Sample metadata almost always included a de-identified subject ID, COVID-19 status, age in years and sex.

Comment on this clone: Its target antigen remains unknown. No base qualities exist here, and no much larger clone lies one base off it.

TCRbeta CDR3 regions were amplified from genomic DNA by means of the immunoSEQ Assay, a bias-controlled multiplex PCR. In the source study's methods: Nucleated cell counts per sample were estimated from amplification of reference gene primers within the assay. Sequence reads were collapsed and filtered to measure the absolute abundance of every unique TCRbeta CDR3 rearrangement. For each sample, productive Simpson clonality was calculated as the square root of Simpson's diversity index across productive rearrangements. TCRdb took over this immuneACCESS table, retaining in-frame rearrangements with V and J assigned. Such tables are incomplete; in checked studies, under half of the missing clones stem from an unresolved V gene, and the remainder is unexplained. The V and J calls and clone size come from that table; D and trimming were worked out from the DNA. The sample table shows a few hundred thousand clones, and over 75% are seen once. Of the sample, approximately 1.2% falls within the top ten clones.

From the cysteine through the phenylalanine, the CDR3 covers 14 amino acids. Of the read, only the CDR3 DNA is kept; its 42 bases are in frame from base 1. Trimming leaves V shorter by 2 bases and J shorter by 1 base, with the junction holding 2 bases beyond the gene matches. The germline V gene encodes CDR1 SGHDT and CDR2 YYEEEE. Enrolling through a virtual design, the prospective study's participants ranged in age from roughly 18 to 95 years and lived across around 25 United States geographic areas. In the prospective study, participants were assigned to cohorts based on the clinical history participants reported in a screening survey and a study questionnaire. Recovered participants in ImmuneRACE Cohort 3 were defined by two consecutive negative NP/OP PCR tests, clearance by a healthcare professional, or resolution of symptoms. In the prospective study, mobile phlebotomists collected whole blood, serum and a nasopharyngeal or oropharyngeal swab from each participant. Additional blood draws and questionnaires over a roughly two-month period could optionally be provided by prospective study participants. Before DNA extraction, prospective study blood samples were shipped either frozen or at room temperature.

The research as a whole found: The amount of clinical and demographic metadata varied by source and participant and was provided uncurated.

The sequenced sample was PBMCs or T cells enriched from blood (not recorded which). This receptor was taken from a young man who had recovered from COVID-19. The chain joins TRBV5-6 to TRBJ2-5, with 7 bases in between that match TRBD1. The base sequence is TGTGCCAGCAGCTTCGGGACAGCCCAAGAGACCCAGTACTTC. It specifies CASSFGTAQETQYF.